This passage covers 27 T cell receptor beta chains from one sample sequenced in a study of cytomegalovirus exposure and HLA in healthy donors. The PCR employed 60 Vbeta primers together with 13 Jbeta primers. Only in-frame clones appear in the TCRdb table, and some are missing; sequencing was by immunoSEQ multiplex PCR. The sample yields more than 110,000 clones, almost 85% seen once. Source material: PBMCs. The receptors derive from a man aged 25 to 45 in good health and CMV-seropositive.

The rearrangement links TRBV7-2 to TRBJ2-7; D perhaps matches TRBD2 (5 bases). Trimming removed 6 bases from V and 4 bases from J, with 16 bases in between. The CDR3 covers 14 residues. Germline lookup yields CDR1 SGHTA and CDR2 FQGNSA. Written as DNA, the CDR3 is TGTGCCAGCAGTTCCCGACCACTAGTTTACGAGCAGTACTTC. Translated, it gives CASSSRPLVYEQYF.

The V and J genes are TRBV28 and TRBJ1-2; the match to TRBD1 covers 9 bases. CDR1 is MDHEN and CDR2 is SYDVKM in the germline V gene. J gave up 6 bases and V 6 bases, and 5 bases lay outside the gene matches. CDR3 size: 13 residues. CDR3 in DNA: TGTGCCAGCAGCCACAGGGGGCAGGATGGCTACACCTTC. Residues: CASSHRGQDGYTF.

The chain couples TRBV7-3 to TRBJ2-6; TRBD2 is a possible D gene (6 bases). From germline, CDR1 is SGHTA and CDR2 FQGTGA. This CDR3 has 15 residues. V was shortened by 5 bases and J by 3 bases, with 11 bases between the two germline ends. The CDR3 protein is CASSPGTHGANVLTF. DNA of the CDR3: TGTGCCAGCAGCCCAGGGACTCATGGGGCCAACGTCCTGACTTTC. Looking up the rest from reference TRBV7-3 and TRBJ2-6 gives the full variable domain: GAGVSQTPSNKVTEKGKYVELRCDPISGHTALYWYRQSLGQGPEFLIYFQGTGAADDSGLPNDRFFAVRPEGSVSTLKIQRTERGDSAVYLCASSPGTHGANVLTFGAGSRLTVL.

The gene calls are TRBV28 and TRBJ2-2, with a weak D call TRBD1 (5 bases). The germline V and J ends were trimmed by 6 bases and 4 bases, with 21 bases remaining between them. The CDR3 length is 17 residues. Germline V gene data show CDR1 as MDHEN and CDR2 as SYDVKM. CDR3 coding DNA: TGTGCCAGCAGATCTACTCAGGGTCTTGTGGGCACCGGGGAGCTGTTTTTT. Protein: CASRSTQGLVGTGELFF.

The chain couples TRBV13 to TRBJ2-3; no definite D call. Trimming shortened V by 3 bases and J by 1 base, and 20 bases separated the two germline ends. The germline CDR1 and CDR2 sequences are PRHDT and FYEKMQ (reference sequence). The CDR3 is 18 amino acids. The CDR3 DNA reads TGTGCCAGCAGCTTCGACCCCTTAGCCTCTCGAGGCACAGATACGCAGTATTTT. This encodes CASSFDPLASRGTDTQYF. Full variable domain (missing parts from reference TRBV13 and TRBJ2-3): AAGVIQSPRHLIKEKRETATLKCYPIPRHDTVYWYQQGPGQDPQFLISFYEKMQSDKGSIPDRFSAQQFSDYHSELNMSSLELGDSALYFCASSFDPLASRGTDTQYFGPGTRLTVL.

The J gene is TRBJ1-5, the V gene TRBV6-1; TRBD1 agrees at 10 bases. From germline, CDR1 is MNHNS and CDR2 SASEGT. The CDR3 is 17 residues long. J was trimmed by 4 bases and V by 2 bases; bases with no gene match: 8. The CDR3 nucleotides read TGTGCCAGCAGTGAATCGGCTTGGACAGGGGGTAATCAGCCCCAGCATTTT. It is translated as CASSESAWTGGNQPQHF.

There are a few counts of this clone. The chain combines TRBV2 with TRBJ2-5; 14 bases line up with TRBD2. Germline V lookup: CDR1 SNHLY, CDR2 FYNNEI. This CDR3 comprises 18 residues. Trimming removed 6 bases from V and 4 bases from J; junction bases left unmatched: 13. CDR3 coding DNA: TGTGCCAGCAGCGATCCGGGACTAGCGGGGGTCGTATCAGAGACCCAGTACTTC. The encoded protein is CASSDPGLAGVVSETQYF. The complete variable domain, with remaining parts taken from reference TRBV2 and TRBJ2-5, reads EPEVTQTPSHQVTQMGQEVILRCVPISNHLYFYWYRQILGQKVEFLVSFYNNEISEKSEIFDDQFSVERPDGSNFTLKIRSTKLEDSAMYFCASSDPGLAGVVSETQYFGPGTRLLVL.

Regarding this clone: Compared with germline, one end of the junction differs, possibly owing to a read error. V gene TRBV7-2 combines with J gene TRBJ2-2, with 11 bases identical to TRBD2. Germline values: CDR1 SGHTA, CDR2 FQGNSA. This CDR3 has 16 residues. The CDR3 DNA reads TGTGCCAGCAGCATAGCGGGAGGGTCGGGGACCGGGGAGCTGTTTTTT. Protein: CASSIAGGSGTGELFF.

The chain uses TRBV18 and TRBJ1-1, with D perhaps matching TRBD1 (6 bases). Per the germline V gene, CDR1 is KGHSH and CDR2 is LQKENI. The ends were cut back, 4 bases at V and 1 base at J, with 10 bases in the middle. This CDR3 spans 14 amino acids. The CDR3 is CASSHRQENTEAFF. CDR3 DNA: TGTGCCAGCTCACATAGACAGGAGAACACTGAAGCTTTCTTT.

V gene TRBV7-8 combines with J gene TRBJ2-1, with 12 bases identical to TRBD2. CDR1 and CDR2 from the germline V gene are SGHVS and FQNEAQ. V trimming: 4 bases; J trimming: 0 bases; junction bases outside the gene matches: 4. This CDR3 region has 17 residues. CDR3 region: CASSSRTSGTSYNEQFF. CDR3 DNA sequence: TGTGCCAGCAGCTCCCGGACTAGCGGGACCTCCTACAATGAGCAGTTCTTC. The variable domain in full, completed from reference TRBV7-8 and TRBJ2-1, reads GAGVSQSPRYKVAKRGQDVALRCDPISGHVSLFWYQQALGQGPEFLTYFQNEAQLDKSGLPSDRFFAERPEGSVSTLKIQRTQQEDSAVYLCASSSRTSGTSYNEQFFGPGTRLTVL.

The chain links TRBV28 to TRBJ2-7; TRBD2 is a possible D gene (5 bases). V was trimmed by 6 bases and J by 3 bases, leaving 9 bases between them. This CDR3 spans 12 amino acids. Germline lookup yields CDR1 MDHEN and CDR2 SYDVKM. The CDR3 bases are TGTGCCAGCAGAGACGGGATCTACGAGCAGTACTTC. It is translated as CASRDGIYEQYF. Drawing the rest from reference TRBV28 and TRBJ2-7, the complete variable domain is DVKVTQSSRYLVKRTGEKVFLECVQDMDHENMFWYRQDPGLGLRLIYFSYDVKMKEKGDIPEGYSVSREKKERFSLILESASTNQTSMYLCASRDGIYEQYFGPGTRLTVT.

The chain joins TRBV4-1 to TRBJ2-7, with TRBD2 identical over 9 bases. Germline V gene data show CDR1 as MGHRA and CDR2 as YSYEKL. J lost 4 bases, V lost 4 bases, and 20 bases had no gene match. The CDR3 length is 19 residues. The DNA for the CDR3 is TGCGCCAGCAGCCTCACAAGCAGCCGGGACAGCGGGGGGAGGTACGAGCAGTACTTC. It specifies CASSLTSSRDSGGRYEQYF.

The rearrangement uses TRBV2 and TRBJ2-2; 7 positions agree with TRBD2. V was clipped by 8 bases and J by 4 bases; unmatched bases: 7. The germline V gene has CDR1 SNHLY and CDR2 FYNNEI. The CDR3 is 14 amino acids. The CDR3 loop reads CASERDRSTGELFF. DNA of the CDR3: TGTGCCAGCGAGCGGGACCGCAGCACCGGGGAGCTGTTTTTT.

The V and J genes are TRBV5-5 and TRBJ1-3, with D unclear. This CDR3 is built from 16 residues. The V end was cut by 0 bases, the J end by 0 bases, with 10 bases between. Per germline, CDR1 SGHKS and CDR2 YYEKEE (reference sequence). The CDR3 DNA reads as TGTGCCAGCAGCTTGGCCGGCGGCAACTCTGGAAACACCATATATTTT. It translates to CASSLAGGNSGNTIYF.

The rearrangement links TRBV5-4 to TRBJ1-4; D ambiguous. There are 16 residues in the CDR3. Germline CDR1 and CDR2: SGHNT and YYREEE (reference sequence). The ends were cut back, 2 bases at V and 0 bases at J, with 11 bases in the middle. In DNA form, the CDR3 reads TGTGCCAGCAGCTTTGGACTCTCTGCAACTAATGAAAAACTGTTTTTT. Translated: CASSFGLSATNEKLFF.

This rearrangement joins TRBV7-9 to TRBJ1-1, with D possibly matching TRBD1 (5 bases). Per germline, CDR1 SEHNR and CDR2 FQNEAQ (reference sequence). V gave up 5 bases and J gave up 5 bases, with 12 bases separating them. The CDR3 runs 13 residues. The CDR3 DNA sequence: TGTGCCAGCAGCCGGGAGGGGAATACTGAAGCTTTCTTT. Translated, it gives CASSREGNTEAFF.

The CDR3 DNA follows: TGTGCCAGCAGCGTAGGCTCTAGCGGGATGAGCGGGGAGCTGTTTTTT. Protein sequence: CASSVGSSGMSGELFF. The chain employs TRBV9 and TRBJ2-2, with 9 bases fitting TRBD2. There are 16 residues in the CDR3. Per germline, CDR1 SGDLS and CDR2 YYNGEE. Losses at the gene ends were 0 bases for V and 7 bases for J; bases not matched to a gene: 7.

This chain uses TRBV16 with TRBJ1-2; D not resolved. The CDR3 extends over 14 amino acids. V was trimmed by 0 bases and J by 2 bases, leaving 7 bases between them. Germline V gene lookup returns CDR1 KGHSY and CDR2 FQNENV. Here the CDR3 DNA reads TGTGCCAGCAGCCAATCTTCCATCAACTATGGCTACACCTTC. It encodes CASSQSSINYGYTF.

The genes are TRBV7-3 and TRBJ1-2; D ambiguous. The germline V gene has CDR1 SGHTA and CDR2 FQGTGA. With 1 base removed from V and 6 bases from J, the gap between germline ends came to 9 bases. The CDR3 has 13 residues. In DNA form, the CDR3 reads TGTGCCAGCAGCTTAAGTAACGGAGATGGCTACACCTTC. Translation: CASSLSNGDGYTF.

This chain connects TRBV18 to TRBJ1-1; D might be TRBD1 (5 bases). The CDR3 runs 13 residues. CDR1 KGHSH and CDR2 LQKENI come from the germline V gene. Deletions cut 3 bases from V and 0 bases from J, with 5 bases between. CDR3 loop: CASSPDMNTEAFF. In DNA, the CDR3 is TGTGCCAGCTCACCGGACATGAACACTGAAGCTTTCTTT.

The rearrangement joins TRBV2 to TRBJ2-5; TRBD1 aligns across 9 bases. With the DNA end fitting TRBJ2-7 better, the J assignment may be wrong. Germline-derived CDR1 and CDR2 are SNHLY and FYNNEI. This CDR3 has 13 residues. The CDR3 here is CASRDRVVGEQYF. The CDR3 DNA reads TGTGCCAGCCGGGACAGGGTAGTGGGCGAGCAGTACTTC.

This sequence joins TRBV7-9 and TRBJ1-1, with TRBD1 matching over 7 bases. The V segment lost 3 bases and the J segment 0 bases; nucleotides outside the gene matches: 7. The CDR3 loop spans 16 amino acids. CDR1 is SEHNR and CDR2 is FQNEAQ in the germline V gene (reference sequence). The CDR3 reads CASSLPTGKLNTEAFF. As DNA, the CDR3 is TGTGCCAGCAGCTTGCCGACAGGGAAGTTGAACACTGAAGCTTTCTTT.

J is TRBJ2-6 and V is TRBV2; a possible D gene is TRBD1 (6 bases). Per germline, CDR1 SNHLY and CDR2 FYNNEI. The CDR3 spans 15 residues. Trimming stripped 6 bases from V and 1 base from J, with 10 bases between. CDR3 bases: TGTGCCAGCAGCTCACAGGGTTCTGGGGCCAACGTCCTGACTTTC. Encoded protein: CASSSQGSGANVLTF.

V is TRBV6-5 and J is TRBJ2-7; 7 bases are a match to TRBD1. Trimming cost V 0 bases and J 3 bases; bases outside gene matches: 5. Germline V CDR1 and CDR2: MNHEY, SVGAGI. There are 15 residues in the CDR3. The CDR3 spells CASSYSGTADYEQYF. DNA for the CDR3: TGTGCCAGCAGTTACTCCGGGACAGCGGACTACGAGCAGTACTTC.

V gene TRBV7-2 combines with J gene TRBJ2-5; D may be TRBD2 (6 bases). With 1 base removed from V and 0 bases from J, the gap between germline ends came to 6 bases. Germline V lookup: CDR1 SGHTA, CDR2 FQGNSA. CDR3 length: 14 residues. The CDR3 bases are TGTGCCAGCAGCTTAGGGGACTACCAAGAGACCCAGTACTTC. Encoded protein: CASSLGDYQETQYF. The full variable domain, rest sourced from reference TRBV7-2 and TRBJ2-5, is GAGVSQSPSNKVTEKGKDVELRCDPISGHTALYWYRQSLGQGLEFLIYFQGNSAPDKSGLPSDRFSAERTGGSVSTLTIQRTQQEDSAVYLCASSLGDYQETQYFGPGTRLLVL.

V is TRBV7-9 and J is TRBJ2-7; 8 nucleotides line up with TRBD2. Germline V gene data show CDR1 as SEHNR and CDR2 as FQNEAQ (reference sequence). V was pared by 5 bases and J by 0 bases, with 6 bases of the junction left unmatched. This CDR3 contains 15 residues. CDR3 coding DNA: TGTGCCAGCAGCCCCCCAGCGGGGGTCTCCTACGAGCAGTACTTC. Translated, it gives CASSPPAGVSYEQYF.

The V call is TRBV19, the J call TRBJ2-7, with TRBD1 matching 9 bases. This CDR3 is built from 14 residues. V shed 5 bases, J shed 12 bases, and the junction held 14 bases outside the gene matches. Germline V CDR1 and CDR2: LNHDA, SQIVND (reference sequence). CDR3: CASSYAGDRVRRYF. The DNA for the CDR3 is TGTGCCAGTAGTTACGCAGGGGACAGGGTGAGGCGGTACTTC.